This is a list of T cell receptor beta chains from one sample in a study of OX40 agonist ivuxolimab in advanced cancers. Method: immunoSEQ multiplex PCR; TCRdb's copy keeps in-frame clones and lacks some. The sample shows around 80,000 clones, over 80% of them seen only once. Sequencing used CD4+ or CD8+ T cells sorted from blood, obtained in a trial of the OX40 agonist ivuxolimab. The receptors here all came from an adult with an advanced solid tumor such as melanoma, head and neck, liver or kidney cancer. Each CDR3 is given with its conserved first and last residue. A D gene is named only where the DNA matches it firmly. Size tells how often a clone was seen (once, few, many) or the class of an expanded clone, and some rows leave it out.

D gene: -
clone size: -
V gene: TRBV29-1
CDR3 length: 11
J gene: TRBJ2-7
CDR3 DNA: TGCAGCGTCCCACGGAGCTACGAGCAGTACTTC
CDR3 protein: CSVPRSYEQYF

D gene: -
clone size: -
V gene: TRBV11-2
CDR3 length: 15
J gene: TRBJ2-1
CDR3 DNA: TGTGCCAGCAGCTTAACGGATAACTCCTACAATGAGCAGTTCTTC
CDR3 protein: CASSLTDNSYNEQFF

D gene: -
clone size: -
V gene: TRBV6-5
CDR3 length: 15
J gene: TRBJ1-1
CDR3 DNA: TGTGCCAGCAGTTACTCGGGGTTGGGGAACACTGAAGCTTTCTTT
CDR3 protein: CASSYSGLGNTEAFF

D gene: TRBD1
clone size: -
V gene: TRBV29-1
CDR3 length: 13
J gene: TRBJ1-1
CDR3 DNA: TGCAGCTCGGTGGTGGACAGGGAATATGAAGCTTTCTTT
CDR3 protein: CSSVVDREYEAFF

D gene: TRBD2
clone size: -
V gene: TRBV7-8
CDR3 length: 16
J gene: TRBJ2-1
CDR3 DNA: TGTGCCAGCAGCTTATACTCGTCAGGAGCGGGAAATGAGCAGTTCTTC
CDR3 protein: CASSLYSSGAGNEQFF

D gene: TRBD2
clone size: -
V gene: TRBV10-3
CDR3 length: 18
J gene: TRBJ2-5
CDR3 DNA: TGTGCCATCAGTGAGTCGTGGTTTGGAGCGGGGGAACAAGAGACCCAGTACTTC
CDR3 protein: CAISESWFGAGEQETQYF

D gene: TRBD1
clone size: -
V gene: TRBV27
CDR3 length: 15
J gene: TRBJ1-3
CDR3 DNA: TGTGCCAGCAGCCGCGACAGGGGAACGGGAAACACCATATATTTT
CDR3 protein: CASSRDRGTGNTIYF

D gene: -
clone size: -
V gene: TRBV9
CDR3 length: 16
J gene: TRBJ1-1
CDR3 DNA: TGTGCCAGCAGCGTAGGAGGGCAGGGGCGCGGCACTGAAGCTTTCTTT
CDR3 protein: CASSVGGQGRGTEAFF

D gene: TRBD1
clone size: -
V gene: TRBV27
CDR3 length: 18
J gene: TRBJ1-6
CDR3 DNA: TGTGCCAGCAGTTCCTCCTCCCTCCGGACAGGTTATAATTCACCCCTCCACTTT
CDR3 protein: CASSSSSLRTGYNSPLHF

D gene: TRBD1
clone size: few
V gene: TRBV4-1
CDR3 length: 17
J gene: TRBJ2-7
CDR3 DNA: TGCGCCAGCAGCCAAGCCCCCGGGACAGGGGCGGCCTACGAGCAGTACTTC
CDR3 protein: CASSQAPGTGAAYEQYF

D gene: TRBD2
clone size: -
V gene: TRBV2
CDR3 length: 16
J gene: TRBJ2-7
CDR3 DNA: TGTGCCAGCCTCGTGACCTCTAGCGGGGGGCCCTACGAGCAGTACTTC
CDR3 protein: CASLVTSSGGPYEQYF

D gene: -
clone size: -
V gene: TRBV6-5
CDR3 length: 15
J gene: TRBJ1-2
CDR3 DNA: TGTGCCAGCAGTTACCCCGGCCAAAGTAACTATGGCTACACCTTC
CDR3 protein: CASSYPGQSNYGYTF

D gene: -
clone size: once
V gene: TRBV11-3
CDR3 length: 19
J gene: TRBJ1-6
CDR3 DNA: TGTGCCAGCAGCTTAGACGCCTGCGAGGGAAGCTCCTATAATTCACCCCTCCACTTT
CDR3 protein: CASSLDACEGSSYNSPLHF

D gene: -
clone size: -
V gene: TRBV7-9
CDR3 length: 12
J gene: TRBJ1-5
CDR3 DNA: TGTGCCAGCAGCTTGGGGGGTCAGCCCCAGCATTTT
CDR3 protein: CASSLGGQPQHF

D gene: TRBD2
clone size: -
V gene: TRBV29-1
CDR3 length: 17
J gene: TRBJ2-1
CDR3 DNA: TGCAGCGTTGAAGTACCTCCGCTAGCGGGCTCCTACAATGAGCAGTTCTTC
CDR3 protein: CSVEVPPLAGSYNEQFF

D gene: TRBD1
clone size: -
V gene: TRBV13
CDR3 length: 14
J gene: TRBJ1-2
CDR3 DNA: TGTGCCAGCAGCTTGGGACAGGGGAATTCCGGCTACACCTTC
CDR3 protein: CASSLGQGNSGYTF

D gene: TRBD1
clone size: -
V gene: TRBV11-2
CDR3 length: 16
J gene: TRBJ2-3
CDR3 DNA: TGTGCCAGCAGCTTAGAGACCCAGGGGGGCACAGATACGCAGTATTTT
CDR3 protein: CASSLETQGGTDTQYF

D gene: TRBD1
clone size: -
V gene: TRBV4-2
CDR3 length: 16
J gene: TRBJ1-1
CDR3 DNA: TGTGCCAGCAGCCAAGGGGACAGCACGATGAACACTGAAGCTTTCTTT
CDR3 protein: CASSQGDSTMNTEAFF

D gene: TRBD2
clone size: few
V gene: TRBV2
CDR3 length: 13
J gene: TRBJ2-1
CDR3 DNA: TGTGCCAGCGCGACGGGGGGCTACAATGAGCAGTTCTTC
CDR3 protein: CASATGGYNEQFF

D gene: -
clone size: -
V gene: TRBV28
CDR3 length: 12
J gene: TRBJ2-7
CDR3 DNA: TGTGCCAGCAGTTTGCCCTCCTACGAGCAGTACTTC
CDR3 protein: CASSLPSYEQYF

D gene: TRBD1
clone size: -
V gene: TRBV5-1
CDR3 length: 17
J gene: TRBJ2-6
CDR3 DNA: TGCGCCAGCGGCGGGTGGGACAGGGTCGCTAGGGCCAACGTCCTGACTTTC
CDR3 protein: CASGGWDRVARANVLTF

D gene: -
clone size: -
V gene: TRBV9
CDR3 length: 15
J gene: TRBJ2-2
CDR3 DNA: TGTGCCAGCAGCGTAGACACCGCGAACACCGGGGAGCTGTTTTTT
CDR3 protein: CASSVDTANTGELFF

D gene: -
clone size: -
V gene: TRBV7-8
CDR3 length: 12
J gene: TRBJ2-7
CDR3 DNA: TGTGCCAGCAGCTTAATATCCTACGAGCAGTACTTC
CDR3 protein: CASSLISYEQYF

D gene: TRBD1
clone size: -
V gene: TRBV4-1
CDR3 length: 16
J gene: TRBJ2-7
CDR3 DNA: TGCGCCAGCAGCCAAGTGGTTCAGGGGGCCCCCTACGAGCAGTACTTC
CDR3 protein: CASSQVVQGAPYEQYF

D gene: -
clone size: -
V gene: TRBV10-3
CDR3 length: 17
J gene: TRBJ2-2
CDR3 DNA: TGTGCCATCAGTGAGTCGGCAGGGGAGGTGATCACCGGGGAGCTGTTTTTT
CDR3 protein: CAISESAGEVITGELFF

D gene: -
clone size: -
V gene: TRBV15
CDR3 length: 14
J gene: TRBJ2-2
CDR3 DNA: TGTGCCACCAGCCTAACCCCCGGGACCGGGGAGCTGTTTTTT
CDR3 protein: CATSLTPGTGELFF

D gene: -
clone size: -
V gene: TRBV6-1
CDR3 length: 15
J gene: TRBJ2-7
CDR3 DNA: TGTGCCAGCGCGACGGGCCGACTACTAACCTACGAGCAGTACTTC
CDR3 protein: CASATGRLLTYEQYF

D gene: -
clone size: -
V gene: TRBV5-6
CDR3 length: 12
J gene: TRBJ1-5
CDR3 DNA: TGTGCCAGCAGCACCGATACGCAGCCCCAGCATTTT
CDR3 protein: CASSTDTQPQHF

D gene: TRBD1
clone size: -
V gene: TRBV7-8
CDR3 length: 17
J gene: TRBJ2-7
CDR3 DNA: TGTGCCAGCAGCTTAGCGCTAACAGGGGGCAGAGGGATCGAGCAGTACTTC
CDR3 protein: CASSLALTGGRGIEQYF

D gene: -
clone size: -
V gene: TRBV5-6
CDR3 length: 13
J gene: TRBJ1-1
CDR3 DNA: TGTGCCAGCAGCTTGGTGGGGGACACTGAAGCTTTCTTT
CDR3 protein: CASSLVGDTEAFF

D gene: -
clone size: -
V gene: TRBV4-3
CDR3 length: 17
J gene: TRBJ2-7
CDR3 DNA: TGCGCCAGCAGCCTTGGGCCCCATGGTCCCGTCTCCTACGAGCAGTACTTC
CDR3 protein: CASSLGPHGPVSYEQYF

D gene: TRBD1
clone size: once
V gene: TRBV6-5
CDR3 length: 14
J gene: TRBJ2-7
CDR3 DNA: TGTGCCAGCAGTGCACAGGGGAGAAAGTACGAGCAGTACTTC
CDR3 protein: CASSAQGRKYEQYF

D gene: TRBD1
clone size: -
V gene: TRBV10-3
CDR3 length: 12
J gene: TRBJ1-1
CDR3 DNA: TGTGCCGCCCGGACAGGGAACACTGAAGCTTTCTTT
CDR3 protein: CAARTGNTEAFF

D gene: -
clone size: -
V gene: TRBV4-1
CDR3 length: 13
J gene: TRBJ2-7
CDR3 DNA: TGCGCCAGCAGCGAGGGTCTCTCCTACGAGCAGTACTTC
CDR3 protein: CASSEGLSYEQYF

D gene: TRBD1
clone size: -
V gene: TRBV4-1
CDR3 length: 15
J gene: TRBJ2-7
CDR3 DNA: TGCGCCAGCAGCCAAAGCCGGACAGGGATGGACGAGCAGTACTTC
CDR3 protein: CASSQSRTGMDEQYF

D gene: -
clone size: -
V gene: TRBV11-2
CDR3 length: 17
J gene: TRBJ1-6
CDR3 DNA: TGTGCCAGCAGCTTAAATCGAGAAAATCCCTTGTGGACTTTCCTCCACTTT
CDR3 protein: CASSLNRENPLWTFLHF

D gene: -
clone size: -
V gene: TRBV27
CDR3 length: 16
J gene: TRBJ1-2
CDR3 DNA: TGTGCCAGCAGCCCCTCCCTTGGAGTCCACTTCTATGGCTACACCTTC
CDR3 protein: CASSPSLGVHFYGYTF

D gene: -
clone size: -
V gene: TRBV6-5
CDR3 length: 14
J gene: TRBJ2-5
CDR3 DNA: TGTGCCAGCAGTTACGCCGCGGGGCCAGGGACCCAGTACTTC
CDR3 protein: CASSYAAGPGTQYF

D gene: -
clone size: -
V gene: TRBV25-1
CDR3 length: 14
J gene: TRBJ1-4
CDR3 DNA: TGTGCCAGCAGTGACGGTGCAACTAATGAAAAACTGTTTTTT
CDR3 protein: CASSDGATNEKLFF

D gene: -
clone size: -
V gene: TRBV11-2
CDR3 length: 13
J gene: TRBJ2-7
CDR3 DNA: TGTGCCAGCAGCTTCTTCAGGGGTTACGAGCAGTACTTC
CDR3 protein: CASSFFRGYEQYF

D gene: TRBD2
clone size: -
V gene: TRBV19
CDR3 length: 17
J gene: TRBJ2-5
CDR3 DNA: TGTGCCAGTAGTATCGGTGGCGCGGGGGGGTACCAAGAGACCCAGTACTTC
CDR3 protein: CASSIGGAGGYQETQYF

D gene: -
clone size: -
V gene: TRBV11-2
CDR3 length: 15
J gene: TRBJ1-1
CDR3 DNA: TGTGCCAGCAGTCCCGAAGATTATGGGTGGACTGAAGCTTTCTTT
CDR3 protein: CASSPEDYGWTEAFF

D gene: -
clone size: -
V gene: TRBV7-9
CDR3 length: 16
J gene: TRBJ1-2
CDR3 DNA: TGTGCCAGCAGCTTATCTAGGTGGGTCGTAGGCCATGGCTACACCTTC
CDR3 protein: CASSLSRWVVGHGYTF

D gene: -
clone size: -
V gene: TRBV5-1
CDR3 length: 14
J gene: TRBJ1-5
CDR3 DNA: TGCGCCAGCAGCTTGGGACCGGCGGGGGGACCCCAGCATTTT
CDR3 protein: CASSLGPAGGPQHF

D gene: -
clone size: -
V gene: TRBV4-3
CDR3 length: 17
J gene: TRBJ2-1
CDR3 DNA: TGCGCCAGCAGCCAAGATCCTAAGGGGGGTATTTACAATGAGCAGTTCTTC
CDR3 protein: CASSQDPKGGIYNEQFF

D gene: -
clone size: -
V gene: TRBV30
CDR3 length: 14
J gene: TRBJ2-3
CDR3 DNA: TGTGCCTGCGAGTGTGTGTTGATGAGAGATACGCAGTATTTT
CDR3 protein: CACECVLMRDTQYF

D gene: TRBD1
clone size: -
V gene: TRBV7-2
CDR3 length: 14
J gene: TRBJ2-7
CDR3 DNA: TGTGCCAGCAGCGCCGGACAGGGGACGCACGAGCAGTACTTC
CDR3 protein: CASSAGQGTHEQYF

D gene: -
clone size: once
V gene: TRBV7-6
CDR3 length: 14
J gene: TRBJ2-7
CDR3 DNA: TGTGCCAGCAGCTTGTCTCCGCTGGCGCACGAGCAGTACTTC
CDR3 protein: CASSLSPLAHEQYF

D gene: -
clone size: -
V gene: TRBV5-6
CDR3 length: 13
J gene: TRBJ2-7
CDR3 DNA: TGTGCCAGCAGCTTGGGCAGCTCCTACGAGCAGTACTTC
CDR3 protein: CASSLGSSYEQYF

D gene: -
clone size: once
V gene: TRBV27
CDR3 length: 16
J gene: TRBJ2-7
CDR3 DNA: TGTGCCAGCAGTTTATTTGCCAGAGTACACTCCTACGAGCAGTACTTC
CDR3 protein: CASSLFARVHSYEQYF

D gene: -
clone size: -
V gene: TRBV7-9
CDR3 length: 13
J gene: TRBJ2-7
CDR3 DNA: TGTGCCAGCAGCTCCGGGCCGGCTGGCGAGCAGTACTTC
CDR3 protein: CASSSGPAGEQYF

D gene: -
clone size: -
V gene: TRBV13
CDR3 length: 16
J gene: TRBJ2-5
CDR3 DNA: TGTGCCAGCAGCCGATCGGTGGGGGCCCACCAAGAGACCCAGTACTTC
CDR3 protein: CASSRSVGAHQETQYF

D gene: -
clone size: -
V gene: TRBV6-6
CDR3 length: 14
J gene: TRBJ2-1
CDR3 DNA: TGTGCCAGCAGTTACCCAGGGGACGGCCATGAGCAGTTCTTC
CDR3 protein: CASSYPGDGHEQFF

D gene: TRBD1
clone size: -
V gene: TRBV5-1
CDR3 length: 13
J gene: TRBJ1-1
CDR3 DNA: TGCGCCAGCAGCTCGGGACAGATACCTGAAGCTTTCTTT
CDR3 protein: CASSSGQIPEAFF

D gene: TRBD2
clone size: once
V gene: TRBV9
CDR3 length: 14
J gene: TRBJ2-3
CDR3 DNA: TGTGCCAGCAGCGGGAGGGAGGGGACAGATACGCAGTATTTT
CDR3 protein: CASSGREGTDTQYF

D gene: -
clone size: -
V gene: TRBV11-2
CDR3 length: 13
J gene: TRBJ2-5
CDR3 DNA: TGTGCCAGCAGCCCCTGGGCAGGGGAGACCCAGTACTTC
CDR3 protein: CASSPWAGETQYF